This T cell receptor beta chain appears in the sequencing data of a study of identical twins. Whole-study results and caveats: Conclusions leaned on cross-sectional statistical analysis and did not track the same donors over time. High-abundance cord blood beta clonotypes had fewer insertions; memory repertoires showed none. Some out-of-frame alpha sequences were shared by twins, and these showed excess low generation probability. Modelling underestimated the level of out-of-frame TCR alpha sharing observed in monozygotic twins.

TCRdb reanalysed the 5' RACE reads using MiXCR and keeps one entry per CDR3 protein. The sample shows 400,000 to 500,000 distinct CDR3 sequences, 15% to 20% of them seen only once. CDR1 and CDR2 from the germline V gene are SGHRS and YFSETQ. Trimming shortened V by 4 bases and J by 10 bases, and 20 bases separated the two germline ends. There are 14 residues in the CDR3. This clonotype was picked up a small number of times. Its matching antigen is unknown. V is TRBV5-1 and J is TRBJ1-1, with unresolved D. This TCR was sampled from a man aged 50 to 60 in good health. Sample: naive T cells sorted from blood. CDR3 nucleotides: TGCGCCAGCAGCCCGATGGGAGGAGATCTTGTAGCTTTCTTT. Translation: CASSPMGGDLVAFF.